The sample holds a few counts of the clone carrying this T cell receptor (beta chain). As yet, its antigen is unknown. This specimen belongs to a study of beta chain features in type 1 diabetes. Every isolated RNA sample was fully reverse transcribed, so sequencing captured expressed TCRB transcripts. The assay was immunoSEQ multiplex PCR, and TCRdb's table has in-frame clones only and misses some. The table has under 250,000 clones, roughly an eighth seen once; the top ten hold roughly 0.024%. V shed 0 bases and J shed 5 bases, with 10 bases lying between them. The germline gives CDR1 SGHAT, CDR2 FQNNGV. CDR3 length: 14 residues. Sorting that relied on CD45RO/CCR7/CD25/CD127/CD95/CD27 yielded CD4+ naive, central memory, regulatory and stem cell-like memory cells. Study-wide results and limits: Among patients with Type 1 diabetes, TCRB CDR3s were moderately but significantly shorter in every one of the four CD4+ subsets. Fewer insertions but more deletions were seen at VDJ junctions in type 1 diabetes patients. An over-representation of cells with high TCR expression could result from cDNA sequencing.

The sequenced sample was naive CD4+ T cells from blood. The sequence was collected from a woman in her forties in good health. The chain is built from TRBV11-2 and TRBJ2-5, with TRBD2 as a possible D gene (5 bases). The CDR3 loop reads CASSLDLAIETQYF. DNA of the CDR3: TGTGCCAGCAGCTTAGATCTAGCAATCGAGACCCAGTACTTC.